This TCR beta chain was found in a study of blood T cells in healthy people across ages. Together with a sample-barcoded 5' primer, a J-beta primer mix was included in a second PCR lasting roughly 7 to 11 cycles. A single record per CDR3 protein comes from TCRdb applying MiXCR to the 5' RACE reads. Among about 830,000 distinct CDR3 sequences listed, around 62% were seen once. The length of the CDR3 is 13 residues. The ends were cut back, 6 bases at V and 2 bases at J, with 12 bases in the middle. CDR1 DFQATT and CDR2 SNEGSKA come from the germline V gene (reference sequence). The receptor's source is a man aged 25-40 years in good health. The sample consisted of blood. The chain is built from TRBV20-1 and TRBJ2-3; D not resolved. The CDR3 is CSASTFATDTQYF. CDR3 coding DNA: TGCAGTGCCTCGACTTTTGCCACAGATACGCAGTATTTT.